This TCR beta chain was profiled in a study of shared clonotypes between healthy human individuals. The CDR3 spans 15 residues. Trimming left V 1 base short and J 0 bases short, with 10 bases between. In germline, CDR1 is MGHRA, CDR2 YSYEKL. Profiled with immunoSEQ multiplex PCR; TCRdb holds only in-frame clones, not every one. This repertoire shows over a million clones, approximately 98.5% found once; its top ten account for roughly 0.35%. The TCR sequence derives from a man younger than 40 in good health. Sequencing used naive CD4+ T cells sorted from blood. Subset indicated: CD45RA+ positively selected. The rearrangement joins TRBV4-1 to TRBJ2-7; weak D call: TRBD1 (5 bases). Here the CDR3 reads CASSQGTPSSYEQYF. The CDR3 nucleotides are TGCGCCAGCAGCCAAGGGACACCGAGCTCCTACGAGCAGTACTTC.